The TCR beta chain under discussion was sequenced for a study of T-cell memory formation after mild COVID-19 (dated by TCRdb to about 2021). Regarding the study in general: Most TCR sequence clusters were specific to one of the two donors. In a couple of donors, T-cell clones that expanded and contracted after mild COVID-19 were tracked by sequencing TCRalpha and TCRbeta repertoires over time. Two young, previously healthy adult volunteers made up the cohort, one male and one female. Points the paper makes about the study in general: Contracting CD4+ clones turned up mainly in the CM and EM memory subsets, whereas EMRA was where CD8+ clones were enriched. SARS-CoV-2 specificity of the second-wave clones peaking on day 37 was not confirmed. Some responding clones were detected in pre-infection memory, suggesting pre-existing cross-reactive memory T cells joined the SARS-CoV-2 response. Clones that contracted from day 15 to 85 showed balanced CD4/CD8 phenotypes, whereas a second wave of clones that expanded from day 15 to 37 leaned towards CD4+. Only a couple of mild cases were covered in the study, and larger cohorts including severe cases with pre-infection samples were considered necessary.

CDR1 MNHEY and CDR2 SVGAGI are derived from the germline V gene. A distance of 17 bases separates the germline ends of V and J, which lose 2 bases and 6 bases respectively. Taken from cysteine to phenylalanine, the CDR3 has 15 residues. Of the read, only the CDR3 DNA is kept; its 45 bases are in frame from base 1. Sequencer: Illumina NovaSeq 6000. TCRalpha and TCRbeta cDNA libraries were built by 5'RACE with constant-segment primers, adding sample barcodes and unique molecular identifiers. Trizol reagent was used to extract RNA from every sample. The libraries were amplified in two PCR steps, and the second step added a second sample barcode and Illumina TruSeq adapters. The libraries were sequenced on an Illumina NovaSeq using 2 x 150 bp paired-end reads. The study's processing was this. Reads were demultiplexed and collapsed into UMI-guided consensus sequences with migec v1.2.7. With mixcr v2.1.11, UMI consensuses were aligned to TRA and TRB V and J templates and assembled into clonotypes. Expanded or contracted clonotypes were those called significant by both edgeR and NoisET, with noise models trained on biological replicates. For edgeR calls, the cutoffs were a false discovery rate-adjusted p below 0.01 and a log2 fold-change threshold of 1. As an exploratory analysis of dynamics, max-normalized trajectories of the 1000 most abundant clonotypes were examined by PCA with hierarchical clustering. The CD4 or CD8 phenotype of responding clones was assigned using the separately sequenced CD4+ and CD8+ repertoires. The raw public data were reprocessed by TCRdb itself: fastp quality trimming at Q25, MiXCR clonotype calling, in-frame beta chains only. CDR3 protein sequences are deduplicated, and each keeps its most common genes and DNA. Clone size and V and J calls follow TCRdb, not the original study. Across this sample there are 390,000 or so distinct CDR3 sequences, with roughly 15% seen only once. The ten largest clones represent around a fifth of the sample.

Worth noting for this clonotype: It lacks a known antigen. No much larger clonotype is one base removed from it; base qualities were not supplied.

Ficoll-Paque density gradient centrifugation was the method used to isolate PBMCs. The TCR comes from a young man who had mild COVID-19 (a few samples of this study predate the infection). The sample titles of this study are shuffled in the database, so cell type and time point are left out; the donor was told from shared clones. Sequences were obtained from PBMCs or a T cell subset sorted from them (not recorded which). The chain employs TRBV6-5 and TRBJ2-7, with the D call perhaps TRBD1 or TRBD2, each one matching 6 bases. The DNA sequence is TGTGCCAGCAGTTACACCTTCAGGGGTAGCGGCGAGCAGTACTTC. Its translation is CASSYTFRGSGEQYF.